These 20 T cell receptor beta chains were sequenced from one sample in a study of early T cells in non-severe SARS-CoV-2 infection. TCRdb processed the 5' RACE reads anew with MiXCR; each CDR3 protein has one entry. This table holds around 98,000 distinct CDR3 sequences, around 10% found once. The sample consisted of whole blood. These receptors all come from an adult who was a healthcare worker with PCR-confirmed SARS-CoV-2 infection or an uninfected control (not recorded which).

The CDR3 sequence is CAISETVNTEAFF. The CDR3 nucleotides are TGTGCCATCAGCGAGACAGTAAACACTGAAGCTTTCTTT. The chain employs TRBV10-3 and TRBJ1-1, with a possible D match to TRBD1 (5 bases). The CDR3 has 13 residues. The germline V and J ends were trimmed by 6 bases and 2 bases, with 10 bases remaining between them. The germline V gene encodes CDR1 ENHRY and CDR2 SYGVKD.

This chain joins TRBV5-5 and TRBJ2-1; 9 nucleotides agree with TRBD1. The germline gives CDR1 SGHKS, CDR2 YYEKEE (reference sequence). The CDR3 has 15 residues. V shed 3 bases, J shed 7 bases, and the junction held 8 bases outside the gene matches. This CDR3 is CASSSRQGVWNEQFF. The CDR3, as DNA: TGTGCCAGCAGCTCCCGACAGGGGGTTTGGAATGAGCAGTTCTTC.

In its sample, this clonotype is medium-sized. In DNA, the CDR3 is TGTGCCAGCAGCTTATCCCCTCAAGAGACCCAGTACTTC. This sequence encodes CASSLSPQETQYF. This chain connects TRBV7-2 to TRBJ2-5; D unclear. Deletions cut 2 bases from V and 2 bases from J, with 6 bases between. Looked up from germline, CDR1 is SGHTA and CDR2 is FQGNSA. The CDR3 loop spans 13 amino acids.

This clonotype appeared many times. This chain links TRBV9 with TRBJ1-4; perhaps TRBD1 as D (5 bases). Germline CDR1 reads SGDLS; CDR2 reads YYNGEE. This CDR3 is built from 16 residues. Trimming took off 6 bases at V and 5 bases at J, with 20 bases between the two ends. This chain's CDR3 is CASIGLTGTENEKLFF. As DNA, the CDR3 is TGTGCCAGCATCGGGTTAACTGGGACGGAAAATGAAAAACTGTTTTTT. The whole variable domain, filled in from reference TRBV9 and TRBJ1-4, reads DSGVTQTPKHLITATGQRVTLRCSPRSGDLSVYWYQQSLDQGLQFLIQYYNGEERAKGNILERFSAQQFPDLHSELNLSSLELGDSALYFCASIGLTGTENEKLFFGSGTQLSVL.

This clonotype came up a few times. V usage is TRBV5-1 and J usage is TRBJ2-1; D might be TRBD1 (6 bases). This CDR3 has 14 residues. Germline V gene data show CDR1 as SGHRS and CDR2 as YFSETQ. The V gene lost 7 bases and the J gene lost 5 bases, with 16 bases spanning the gap. CDR3 loop: CASSFGQTDNEQFF. The DNA of the CDR3 is TGCGCCAGCTCCTTCGGACAGACTGACAATGAGCAGTTCTTC.

This clonotype turned up a few times. The rearrangement uses TRBV10-1 and TRBJ1-2; 8 bases agree with TRBD1. Germline values: CDR1 WNHNN, CDR2 SYGVQD (reference sequence). V dropped 5 bases and J dropped 8; count of bases not matched to a gene: 13. The CDR3 extends over 15 amino acids. In DNA form, the CDR3 reads TGCGCCAGCAGTACCGGGACAGGCGTAAAGCGGGGCTACACCTTC. Translation: CASSTGTGVKRGYTF.

This CDR3 is CSVVKLAGEGEQFF. The CDR3 nucleotides are TGCAGCGTGGTTAAACTAGCGGGAGAGGGTGAGCAGTTCTTC. This chain joins TRBV29-1 and TRBJ2-1; 11 bases agree with TRBD2. Germline CDR1 and CDR2: SQVTM and ANQGSEA. Losses at the gene ends were 6 bases for V and 9 bases for J; bases not matched to a gene: 10. The CDR3 length is 14 residues.

V gene TRBV29-1 combines with J gene TRBJ2-3; 9 nucleotides line up with TRBD1. The germline gives CDR1 SQVTM, CDR2 ANQGSEA. The CDR3 sequence is 13 residues long. J was trimmed by 2 bases and V by 7 bases; bases with no gene match: 4. CDR3 amino acids: CSGYRGLTDTQYF. The CDR3 DNA is TGCAGCGGATACAGGGGGCTCACAGATACGCAGTATTTT.

This clonotype occurred many times. This chain connects TRBV29-1 to TRBJ1-2; D not certain. This CDR3 has 11 residues. V was clipped by 3 bases and J by 2 bases, with 4 bases between them. Germline CDR1 reads SQVTM; CDR2 reads ANQGSEA. The CDR3 DNA is TGCAGCGTTGAGGCCAACTATGGCTACACCTTC. Translating it yields CSVEANYGYTF. Full variable domain (missing parts from reference TRBV29-1 and TRBJ1-2): SAVISQKPSRDICQRGTSLTIQCQVDSQVTMMFWYRQQPGQSLTLIATANQGSEATYESGFVIDKFPISRPNLTFSTLTVSNMSPEDSSIYLCSVEANYGYTFGSGTRLTVV.

The table lists this clonotype with a few counts. The V gene is TRBV5-1, the J gene TRBJ1-3; tentative D call: TRBD1 (5 bases). Between the trimmed V and J ends, which lost 4 bases and 1 base, there was a span of 12 bases. The CDR3 spans 15 residues. Germline loops: CDR1 SGHRS, CDR2 YFSETQ. The CDR3 here is CASSRDPRSGNTIYF. The CDR3 DNA sequence: TGCGCCAGCAGCAGGGACCCGCGGTCTGGAAACACCATATATTTT.

This clonotype was counted only a few times. The chain combines TRBV19 with TRBJ2-7; TRBD1 agrees at 7 bases. V was pared by 8 bases and J by 2 bases, with 6 bases of the junction left unmatched. Germline V gene sequence: CDR1 LNHDA, CDR2 SQIVND (reference sequence). The CDR3 loop spans 13 amino acids. CDR3 nucleotides: TGTGCCAGTTCCCCCGGGACAGCCTACGAGCAGTACTTC. It encodes CASSPGTAYEQYF.

This clonotype was seen repeatedly, ten times or more. The J gene is TRBJ1-4, the V gene TRBV6-5; D call uncertain. The germline V gene has CDR1 MNHEY and CDR2 SVGAGI. Trimming stripped 2 bases from V and 11 bases from J, with 15 bases between. This CDR3 has 14 amino acids. The CDR3 DNA sequence: TGTGCCAGCAGTTACGAATCAGGACTACGGAAACTGTTTTTT. Translation: CASSYESGLRKLFF.

The chain combines TRBV13 with TRBJ2-7; 9 nucleotides align to TRBD2. The CDR3 spans 14 residues. J lost 3 bases, V lost 6 bases, and 6 bases had no gene match. Germline V gives CDR1 PRHDT, CDR2 FYEKMQ (reference sequence). The CDR3 spells CASRGQRGDYEQYF. The CDR3 region has the DNA TGTGCCAGCAGAGGTCAGCGGGGGGACTACGAGCAGTACTTC.

This clonotype occurred a few times. The V and J genes are TRBV30 and TRBJ1-1, with no clear D. Germline CDR1 GTSNPN, CDR2 SVGIG (reference sequence). Trimming removed 3 bases from V and 11 bases from J, with 19 bases in between. The CDR3 loop spans 13 amino acids. The CDR3 protein is CAWSADSGRVAFF. In nucleotides, the CDR3 is TGTGCCTGGAGCGCCGATTCCGGTAGGGTGGCTTTCTTT.

V gene TRBV7-6 combines with J gene TRBJ1-6; D remains ambiguous. The germline V and J ends were trimmed by 5 bases and 10 bases, with 15 bases remaining between them. Germline V gene lookup returns CDR1 SGHVS and CDR2 FNYEAQ. This CDR3 is 14 amino acids long. This CDR3 reads CASSHPGLNSPLHF. The CDR3 DNA is TGTGCCAGCAGCCACCCCGGCTTAAACTCACCCCTCCACTTT.

This clonotype was counted at least ten times. This chain uses TRBV13 with TRBJ1-6; 8 nucleotides agree with TRBD1. V gave up 5 bases and J gave up 8 bases; unmatched junction bases: 8. Germline assignment: CDR1 PRHDT and CDR2 FYEKMQ (reference sequence). The CDR3 loop spans 15 amino acids. The CDR3 region is CASSLIGQGDSPLHF. The CDR3 DNA reads TGTGCCAGCAGCCTAATAGGACAGGGCGATTCACCCCTCCACTTT. Drawing the rest from reference TRBV13 and TRBJ1-6, the complete variable domain is AAGVIQSPRHLIKEKRETATLKCYPIPRHDTVYWYQQGPGQDPQFLISFYEKMQSDKGSIPDRFSAQQFSDYHSELNMSSLELGDSALYFCASSLIGQGDSPLHFGNGTRLTVT.

This clonotype showed up just a few times. This chain connects TRBV20-1 to TRBJ2-7; 8 nucleotides agree with TRBD1. The germline V gene has CDR1 DFQATT and CDR2 SNEGSKA (reference sequence). With V trimmed by 2 bases and J by 6 bases, 3 bases remained unmatched. This CDR3 region has 12 residues. CDR3 amino acids: CSARLTGAEQYF. DNA of the CDR3: TGCAGTGCTAGATTGACAGGGGCCGAGCAGTACTTC.

This clonotype was seen at least ten times. The gene calls are TRBV12-3 or TRBV12-4 and TRBJ2-5; perhaps TRBD2 as D (6 bases). The V gene lost 8 bases and the J gene lost 9 bases, with 22 bases spanning the gap. The length of the CDR3 is 14 residues. The CDR3 coding sequence is TGTGCCAGCGGTCGAGCGGACTATGGAGGGGCCCAGTACTTC. It yields the protein CASGRADYGGAQYF.

The chain recombines TRBV28 with TRBJ1-2; possible D gene TRBD1, 5 bases. Trimming removed 2 bases at V and 0 bases at J, with 16 bases between. CDR1 is MDHEN and CDR2 is SYDVKM in the germline V gene. This CDR3 has 17 amino acids. CDR3 in amino acids: CASSLPFTHRTNYGYTF. The CDR3, as DNA: TGTGCCAGCAGTTTACCCTTCACCCACAGGACTAACTATGGCTACACCTTC.

A few counts support this clonotype. The chain couples TRBV15 to TRBJ1-4; 7 nucleotides agree with TRBD1. CDR3 size: 16 residues. V lost 0 bases, J lost 4 bases, and 5 bases stayed unmatched. Germline V gene sequence: CDR1 LNHNV, CDR2 YYDKDF (reference sequence). The CDR3 here is CATSRDLDRINEKLFF. CDR3 sequence (DNA): TGTGCCACCAGCAGAGATCTGGACAGGATTAATGAAAAACTGTTTTTT.